This T cell receptor beta chain was identified in a study of blood T cell repertoires in COVID-19. On the study more broadly: Some COVID-19 samples were acute and others convalescent; all came from the United States, Italy and Spain. PBMCs, B-cell-depleted T cells, or T cells were the source of the cDNA or gDNA that made up the material.

Original processing methods: Amplified reference gene primers provided the basis for estimating nucleated cell counts. The data were produced by immunoSEQ multiplex PCR, yet TCRdb's version contains in-frame clones alone and is incomplete. V, J and clone size reflect that table, while D and trimming were determined from the DNA. The top ten hold 20% to 30% of the sample, which has approximately 130,000 clones, around four fifths seen once. This clonotype was obtained from a human donor in a cohort sampled during active COVID-19. Sequenced input: peripheral blood.

The CDR3 protein is CASRSGTSGSVTGELFF. CDR3 nucleotide sequence: TGTGCAAGTCGCTCCGGGACTAGCGGGAGTGTGACCGGGGAGCTGTTTTTT. The V and J genes are TRBV12-2 and TRBJ2-2; the table's D gene call, TRBD2, was not cross checked with the DNA. TRBV12-2 is a known pseudogene. This CDR3 is 17 amino acids long.